The source of this T cell receptor (beta chain) is a study of resident and recirculating memory T cells in vitiligo. Whole-study context: The samples were homogenized without cell sorting before genomic DNA extraction.

General study findings and limits: TCR sequences were not conserved across biopsy sites or patients. Clonality differed among vitiligo lesions, with no unique dominant clone.

Trimming shortened V by 0 bases and J by 6 bases, and 6 bases separated the two germline ends. Germline V gene sequence: CDR1 SGDLS, CDR2 YYNGEE. The CDR3 has 13 amino acids. The table came from immunoSEQ multiplex PCR; TCRdb's copy has only in-frame clones and leaves some out. The table has 72,000 or so clones, 92% seen once. No vitiligo treatment was given during the prior three months. Points on this clone: The antigen remains unidentified.

The TCR was taken from a male donor with vitiligo. This sequence joins TRBV9 and TRBJ2-2; TRBD1 is a possible D gene (5 bases). Specimen: blood. For the CDR3, the DNA is TGTGCCAGCAGCGTAGGGACATCCGGGGAGCTGTTTTTT. This codes for CASSVGTSGELFF.